This entry concerns a single T cell receptor beta chain. Its antigen remains unidentified. Sequenced by immunoSEQ multiplex PCR; TCRdb stores in-frame clones only, minus some. The sample has a few million clones; 85% to 95% are singletons. The germline gives CDR1 SGHVS, CDR2 FQNEAQ. V was shortened by 5 bases and J by 6 bases, with 17 bases between the two germline ends. CDR3 length: 15 amino acids. These data originate in a study of shared clonotypes between healthy human individuals. The wider study: Three CD4 naive, three CD4 memory, two CD8 naive and one CD8 memory plate were used per donor.

Study-wide results and limits: Only a few donors were included, so the genetic and exposure-history diversity represented was limited.

The study enrolled healthy HIV-negative adults without recent acute infections or vaccinations as donors. In the CD4+ fraction, cells were divided into CD45RA+ naive and CD45RA-negative memory subsets. The chain combines TRBV7-8 with TRBJ2-1; D possibly uses TRBD1 or TRBD2 (5 bases each). The sequenced sample consisted of naive CD4+ T cells sorted from blood. The subset denotes: CD45RA+ positively selected. The sequence came from a man in his late teens or twenties in good health. The chain's CDR3 is CASSGPRDHLNEQFF. The CDR3 nucleotides read TGTGCCAGCAGCGGCCCAAGGGACCACCTCAATGAGCAGTTCTTC.